The present T cell receptor beta chain was sequenced within a study of blood T cell repertoires in COVID-19. Study-level background: Nucleic acid was either cDNA or gDNA, and it came from T cells, B-cell-depleted T cells, or PBMCs.

Germline loops: CDR1 ENHRY, CDR2 SYGVKD. The CDR3 is 16 amino acids. Germline trimming cut 7 bases from V and 7 bases from J; bases unmatched to any gene: 12. Cohort allocation depended upon clinical history that participants reported. The data were produced by immunoSEQ multiplex PCR, yet TCRdb's version contains in-frame clones alone and is incomplete. The sample lists 180,000 or so clones, about 79% occurring once. The sequenced material came from PBMCs or T cells enriched from blood (not recorded which). The sequence derives from a middle-aged man who had recovered from COVID-19. The gene calls are TRBV10-3 and TRBJ1-6; 8 positions agree with TRBD1. CDR3 in DNA: TGTGCCATCACCGAGGGACAGGAGGATCGCAATTCACCCCTCCACTTT. Translation gives CAITEGQEDRNSPLHF.